This T cell receptor (beta chain) is from a study of long-term antiretroviral therapy in people with HIV. Clinicians in the United States treated all participants with HIV. Investigators performed immunoSEQ version v3.0 at survey level. This table comes from immunoSEQ multiplex PCR, and its TCRdb copy is limited to in-frame clones, with some not included. The profile shows about 33,000 clones, more than 60% of them singletons. V was trimmed by 7 bases and J by 0 bases, leaving 13 bases between them. CDR3 size: 15 residues. Germline CDR1 reads SNHLY; CDR2 reads FYNNEI. The source was unsorted PBMCs, collected 3.1 years after starting antiretroviral therapy. This rearrangement joins TRBV2 to TRBJ1-5, with D uncertain. The TCR comes from a woman aged 45-65 years with HIV. The chain's CDR3 is CASKRFIDSNQPQHF. The CDR3 DNA follows: TGTGCCAGCAAACGCTTCATAGATAGCAATCAGCCCCAGCATTTT. Full variable domain (outside the CDR3, taken from reference TRBV2 and TRBJ1-5): EPEVTQTPSHQVTQMGQEVILRCVPISNHLYFYWYRQILGQKVEFLVSFYNNEISEKSEIFDDQFSVERPDGSNFTLKIRSTKLEDSAMYFCASKRFIDSNQPQHFGDGTRLSIL.